The present entry profiles one T cell receptor (beta chain) with its context. These data are taken from a study of blood T cell repertoires in COVID-19. At the level of the study: The United States, Italy and Spain supplied acute and convalescent COVID-19 samples. T cells, B-cell-depleted T cells, or PBMCs supplied cDNA or gDNA.

In the original processing: Amplification with reference gene primers provided the estimates of nucleated cell counts. Libraries were prepared by immunoSEQ multiplex PCR; TCRdb keeps only in-frame clonotypes and omits some of them. V, J and clone size are taken as reported in that table, and D and trimming were inferred from the DNA itself. The profile covers approximately 200,000 clones, with around 75% appearing a single time and around 5.1% taken by the ten largest. Germline CDR1 and CDR2: SEHNR and FQNEAQ (reference sequence). CDR3 size: 15 residues. V was trimmed by 4 bases and J by 0 bases, leaving 12 bases between them.

Input material: peripheral blood. The clonotype originates from a human donor in a cohort sampled during active COVID-19. This sequence joins TRBV7-9 and TRBJ1-2, with D unclear. CDR3 in amino acids: CASSSDLIANYGYTF. DNA for the CDR3: TGTGCCAGCAGCTCGGACTTGATAGCTAACTATGGCTACACCTTC.